The clone carrying this T cell receptor beta chain was detected a few times. Its specificity is not known. Time point meaning: newly diagnosed GD, antithyroid drugs for less than 3 months. RNA isolated from PBMCs was used to make the TCR library. The collection involved drawing around 8.5 milliliters of peripheral blood into EDTA tubes. The sample originates from a study of regulatory T cells in long-lasting Graves disease. Overall study findings and caveats: There was favoring of TRBV28, TRBJ1-2 and TRBJ2-5 in persistent disease.

CDR3-region Arm-PCR and iRepertoire HTBI primers produced the TCR beta libraries. A single record per CDR3 protein comes from TCRdb applying MiXCR to the multiplex PCR reads. The table has about 520,000 distinct CDR3 sequences, approximately 12% seen once. Trimming cost V 2 bases and J 11 bases, with 12 bases left between them. This CDR3 region has 11 residues. Germline lookup yields CDR1 SQVTM and CDR2 ANQGSEA. The sample also formed part of further work on T cells in Graves' hyperthyroidism and ophthalmopathy. As that report states: Researchers ran a first-round RT-PCR on the TCR CDR3 using the HTBI primer set.

This chain connects TRBV29-1 to TRBJ1-1; no clear D. The TCR sequence derives from a woman aged 25 to 39 with Graves disease. The sample here was peripheral blood mononuclear cells (PBMCs), taken at new diagnosis, from a patient treated with antithyroid drugs. CDR3 region: CSVELHRDAFF. The CDR3 nucleotides read TGCAGCGTTGAATTGCATAGGGATGCTTTCTTT.